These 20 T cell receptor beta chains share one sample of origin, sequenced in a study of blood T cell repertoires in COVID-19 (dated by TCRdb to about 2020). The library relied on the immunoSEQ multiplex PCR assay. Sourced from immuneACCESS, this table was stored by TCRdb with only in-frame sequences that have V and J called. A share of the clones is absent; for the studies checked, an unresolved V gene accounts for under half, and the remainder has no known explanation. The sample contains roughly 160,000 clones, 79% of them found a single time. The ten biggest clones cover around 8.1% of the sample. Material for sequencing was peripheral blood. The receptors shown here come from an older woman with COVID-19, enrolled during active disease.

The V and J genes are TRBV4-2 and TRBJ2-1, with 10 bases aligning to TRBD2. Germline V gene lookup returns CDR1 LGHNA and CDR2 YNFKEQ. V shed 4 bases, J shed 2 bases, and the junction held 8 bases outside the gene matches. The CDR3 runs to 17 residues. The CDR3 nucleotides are TGTGCCAGCAGCCCCTCCTTCCTAGCGGGGGCCTACAATGAGCAGTTCTTC. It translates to CASSPSFLAGAYNEQFF.

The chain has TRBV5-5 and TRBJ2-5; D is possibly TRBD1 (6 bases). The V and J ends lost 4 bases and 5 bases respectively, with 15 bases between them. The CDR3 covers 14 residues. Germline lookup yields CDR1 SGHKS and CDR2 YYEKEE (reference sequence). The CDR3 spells CASSPGPRGETQYF. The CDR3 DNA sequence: TGTGCCAGCAGCCCGGGCCCTAGGGGGGAGACCCAGTACTTC. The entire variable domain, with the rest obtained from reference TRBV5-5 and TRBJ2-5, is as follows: DAGVTQSPTHLIKTRGQQVTLRCSPISGHKSVSWYQQVLGQGPQFIFQYYEKEERGRGNFPDRFSARQFPNYSSELNVNALLLGDSALYLCASSPGPRGETQYFGPGTRLLVL.

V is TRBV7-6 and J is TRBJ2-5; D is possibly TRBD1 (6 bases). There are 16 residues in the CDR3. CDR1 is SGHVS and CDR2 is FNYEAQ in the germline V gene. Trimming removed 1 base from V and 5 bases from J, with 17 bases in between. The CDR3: CASSLVFTGLGETQYF. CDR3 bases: TGTGCCAGCAGCTTAGTATTCACAGGGTTAGGGGAGACCCAGTACTTC.

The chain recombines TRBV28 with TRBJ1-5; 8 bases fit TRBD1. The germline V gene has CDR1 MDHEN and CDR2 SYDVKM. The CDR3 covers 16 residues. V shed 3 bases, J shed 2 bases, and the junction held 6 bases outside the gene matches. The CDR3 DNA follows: TGTGCCAGCAGTTTCCGACAGGGGTTAGGCAATCAGCCCCAGCATTTT. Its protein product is CASSFRQGLGNQPQHF.

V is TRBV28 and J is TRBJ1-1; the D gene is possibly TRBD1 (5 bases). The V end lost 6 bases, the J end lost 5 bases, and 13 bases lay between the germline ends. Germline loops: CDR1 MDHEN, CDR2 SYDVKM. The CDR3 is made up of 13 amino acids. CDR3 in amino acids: CASRGAEGTEAFF. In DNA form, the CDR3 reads TGTGCCAGCAGAGGGGCGGAAGGGACTGAAGCTTTCTTT.

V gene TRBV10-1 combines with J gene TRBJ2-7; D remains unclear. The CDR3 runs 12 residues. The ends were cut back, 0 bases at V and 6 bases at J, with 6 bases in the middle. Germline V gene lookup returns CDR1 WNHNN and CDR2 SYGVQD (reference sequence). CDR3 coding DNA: TGCGCCAGCAGTGAGTCGACTGCCGAGCAGTACTTC. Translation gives CASSESTAEQYF.

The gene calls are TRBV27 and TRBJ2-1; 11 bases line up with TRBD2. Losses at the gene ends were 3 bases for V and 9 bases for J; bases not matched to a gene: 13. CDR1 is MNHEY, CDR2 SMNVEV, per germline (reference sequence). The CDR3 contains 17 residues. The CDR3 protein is CASSFRASGRPPLEQFF. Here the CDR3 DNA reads TGTGCCAGCAGTTTTAGGGCTAGCGGGAGGCCTCCCCTTGAGCAGTTCTTC.

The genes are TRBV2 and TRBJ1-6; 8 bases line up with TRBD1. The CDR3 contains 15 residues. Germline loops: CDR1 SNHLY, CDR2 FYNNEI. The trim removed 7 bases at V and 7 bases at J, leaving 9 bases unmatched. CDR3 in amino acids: CASIMTGAPNSPLHF. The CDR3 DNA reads TGTGCCAGCATTATGACAGGGGCCCCAAATTCACCCCTCCACTTT.

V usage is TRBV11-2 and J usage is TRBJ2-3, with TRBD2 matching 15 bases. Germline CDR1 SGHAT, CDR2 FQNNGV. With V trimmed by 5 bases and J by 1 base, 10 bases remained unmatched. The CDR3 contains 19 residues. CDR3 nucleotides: TGTGCCAGCAGCCCAGGGGGACTAGCGGGGGGCATCCGCACAGATACGCAGTATTTT. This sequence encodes CASSPGGLAGGIRTDTQYF.

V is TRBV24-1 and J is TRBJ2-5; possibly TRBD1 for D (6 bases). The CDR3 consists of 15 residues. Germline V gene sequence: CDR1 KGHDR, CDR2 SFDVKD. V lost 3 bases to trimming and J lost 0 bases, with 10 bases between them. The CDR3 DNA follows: TGTGCCACCAGTGATCCGGGACAATACCAAGAGACCCAGTACTTC. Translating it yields CATSDPGQYQETQYF.

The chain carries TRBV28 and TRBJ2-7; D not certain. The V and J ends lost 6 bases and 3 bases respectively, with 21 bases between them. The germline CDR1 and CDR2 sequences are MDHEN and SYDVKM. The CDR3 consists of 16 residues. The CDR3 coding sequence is TGTGCCAGCAGCCCCGGGTCCCCCGAAGGTGTCTACGAGCAGTACTTC. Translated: CASSPGSPEGVYEQYF.

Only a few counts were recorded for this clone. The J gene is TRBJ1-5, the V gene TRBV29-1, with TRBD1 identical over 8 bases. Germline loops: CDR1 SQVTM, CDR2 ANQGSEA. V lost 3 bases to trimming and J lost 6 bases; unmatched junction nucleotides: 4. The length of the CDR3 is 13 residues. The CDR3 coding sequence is TGCAGCGTTGATCAGGGGGCAGGTCAGCCCCAGCATTTT. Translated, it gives CSVDQGAGQPQHF.

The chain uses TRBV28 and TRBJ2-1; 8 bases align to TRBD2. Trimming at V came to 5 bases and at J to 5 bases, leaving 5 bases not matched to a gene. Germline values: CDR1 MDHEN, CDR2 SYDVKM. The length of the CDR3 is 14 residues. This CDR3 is CASSPAGANNEQFF. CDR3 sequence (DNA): TGTGCCAGCAGTCCAGCGGGGGCCAACAATGAGCAGTTCTTC.

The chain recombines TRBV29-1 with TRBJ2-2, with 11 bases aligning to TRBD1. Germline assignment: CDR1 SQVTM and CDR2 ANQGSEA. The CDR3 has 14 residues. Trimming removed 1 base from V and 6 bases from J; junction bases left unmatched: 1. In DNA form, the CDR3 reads TGCAGCGTTGAAGTGGGACAGGGGGCCGGGGAGCTGTTTTTT. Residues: CSVEVGQGAGELFF.

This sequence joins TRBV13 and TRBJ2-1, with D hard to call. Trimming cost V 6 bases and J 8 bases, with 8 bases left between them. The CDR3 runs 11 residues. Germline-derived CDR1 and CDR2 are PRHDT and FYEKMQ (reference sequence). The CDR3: CASSQADEQFF. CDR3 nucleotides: TGTGCCAGCAGTCAGGCAGATGAGCAGTTCTTC.

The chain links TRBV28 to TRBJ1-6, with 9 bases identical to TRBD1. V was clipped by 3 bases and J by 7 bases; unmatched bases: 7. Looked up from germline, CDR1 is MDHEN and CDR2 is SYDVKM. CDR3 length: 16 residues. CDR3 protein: CASSFPKDRGNSPLHF. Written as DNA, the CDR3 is TGTGCCAGCAGTTTCCCCAAGGACAGGGGAAATTCACCCCTCCACTTT.

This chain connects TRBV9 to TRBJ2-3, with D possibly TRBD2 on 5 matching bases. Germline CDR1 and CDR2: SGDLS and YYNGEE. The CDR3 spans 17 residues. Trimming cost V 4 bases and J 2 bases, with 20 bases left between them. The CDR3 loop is CASSREPAVFATDTQYF. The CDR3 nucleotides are TGTGCCAGCAGCCGAGAGCCAGCGGTTTTTGCCACAGATACGCAGTATTTT.

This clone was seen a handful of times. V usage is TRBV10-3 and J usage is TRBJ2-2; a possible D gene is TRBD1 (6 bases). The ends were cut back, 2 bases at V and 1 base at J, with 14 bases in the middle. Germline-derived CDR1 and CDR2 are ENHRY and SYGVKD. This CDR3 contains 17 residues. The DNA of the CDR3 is TGTGCCATCAGTGAGACAGGGCCCGCGATGAACACCGGGGAGCTGTTTTTT. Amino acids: CAISETGPAMNTGELFF.

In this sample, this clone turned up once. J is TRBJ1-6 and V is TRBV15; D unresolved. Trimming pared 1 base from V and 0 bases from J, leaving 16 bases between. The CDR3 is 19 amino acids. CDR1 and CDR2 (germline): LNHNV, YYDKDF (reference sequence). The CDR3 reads CATSRVQMTTTSYNSPLHF. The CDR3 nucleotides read TGTGCCACCAGCAGAGTTCAAATGACAACAACCTCCTATAATTCACCCCTCCACTTT.

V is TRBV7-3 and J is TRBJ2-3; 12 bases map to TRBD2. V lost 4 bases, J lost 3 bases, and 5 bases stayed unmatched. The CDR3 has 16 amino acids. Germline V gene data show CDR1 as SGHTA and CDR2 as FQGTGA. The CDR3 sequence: CASSSKTSGGTDTQYF. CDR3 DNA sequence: TGTGCCAGCAGCTCCAAGACTAGCGGGGGTACAGATACGCAGTATTTT.